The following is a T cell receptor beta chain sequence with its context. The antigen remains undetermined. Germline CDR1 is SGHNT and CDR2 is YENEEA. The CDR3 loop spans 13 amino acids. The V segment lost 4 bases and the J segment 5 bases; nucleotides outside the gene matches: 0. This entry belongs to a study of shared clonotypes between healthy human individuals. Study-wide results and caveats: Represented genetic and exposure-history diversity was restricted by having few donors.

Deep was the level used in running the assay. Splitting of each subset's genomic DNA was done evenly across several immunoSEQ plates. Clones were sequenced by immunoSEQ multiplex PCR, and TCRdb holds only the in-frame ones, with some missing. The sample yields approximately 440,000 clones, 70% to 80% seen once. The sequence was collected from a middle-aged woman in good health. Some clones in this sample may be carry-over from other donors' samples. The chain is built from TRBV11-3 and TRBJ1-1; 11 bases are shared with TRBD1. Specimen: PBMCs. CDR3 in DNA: TGTGCCAGCAGCTGGGACAGGGGGACTGAAGCTTTCTTT. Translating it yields CASSWDRGTEAFF.